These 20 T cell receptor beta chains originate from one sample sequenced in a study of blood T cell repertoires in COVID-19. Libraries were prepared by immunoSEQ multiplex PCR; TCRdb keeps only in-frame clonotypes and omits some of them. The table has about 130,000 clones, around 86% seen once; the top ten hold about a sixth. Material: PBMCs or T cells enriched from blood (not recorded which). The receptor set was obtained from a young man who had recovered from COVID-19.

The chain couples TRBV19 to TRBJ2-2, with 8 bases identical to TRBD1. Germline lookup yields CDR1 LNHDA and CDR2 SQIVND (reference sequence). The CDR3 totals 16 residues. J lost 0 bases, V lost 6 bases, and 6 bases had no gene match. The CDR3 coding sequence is TGTGCCAGTAGCCAGGGGGCGAGAACGAACACCGGGGAGCTGTTTTTT. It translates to CASSQGARTNTGELFF.

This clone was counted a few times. This chain's CDR3 is CASGLIGTYTQETQYF. In DNA form, the CDR3 reads TGTGCCAGCGGGTTGATCGGGACTTACACACAAGAGACCCAGTACTTC. This chain links TRBV27 with TRBJ2-5, with D maybe TRBD2 (6 bases). V was trimmed by 8 bases and J by 2 bases, leaving 21 bases between them. The CDR3 is made up of 16 amino acids. Germline assignment: CDR1 MNHEY and CDR2 SMNVEV (reference sequence).

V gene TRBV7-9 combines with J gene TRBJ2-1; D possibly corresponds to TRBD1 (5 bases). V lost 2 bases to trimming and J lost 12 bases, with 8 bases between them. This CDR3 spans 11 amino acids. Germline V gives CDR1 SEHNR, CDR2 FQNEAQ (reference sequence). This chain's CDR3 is CASSLQGRQFF. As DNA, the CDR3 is TGTGCCAGCAGCTTACAGGGAAGGCAGTTCTTC.

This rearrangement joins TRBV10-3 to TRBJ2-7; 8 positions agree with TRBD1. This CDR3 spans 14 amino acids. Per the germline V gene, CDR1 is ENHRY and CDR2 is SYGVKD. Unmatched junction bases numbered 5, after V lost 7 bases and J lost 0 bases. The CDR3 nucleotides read TGTGCCATCACCGGGGACAGGAGCTCCTACGAGCAGTACTTC. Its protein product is CAITGDRSSYEQYF.

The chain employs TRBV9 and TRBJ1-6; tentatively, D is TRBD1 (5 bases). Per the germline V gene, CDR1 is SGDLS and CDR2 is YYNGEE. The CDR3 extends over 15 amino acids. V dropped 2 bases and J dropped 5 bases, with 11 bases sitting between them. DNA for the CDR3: TGTGCCAGCAGCGTCGAAGACAGAAATAATTCACCCCTCCACTTT. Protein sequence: CASSVEDRNNSPLHF. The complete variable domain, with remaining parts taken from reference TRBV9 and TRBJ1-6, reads DSGVTQTPKHLITATGQRVTLRCSPRSGDLSVYWYQQSLDQGLQFLIQYYNGEERAKGNILERFSAQQFPDLHSELNLSSLELGDSALYFCASSVEDRNNSPLHFGNGTRLTVT.

CDR3 coding DNA: TGTGCCAGCAGCGACGGGACAATCGGAAACACCGGGGAGCTGTTTTTT. Its protein is CASSDGTIGNTGELFF. V and J are TRBV7-9 and TRBJ2-2; D possibly corresponds to TRBD1 (6 bases). The ends were cut back, 5 bases at V and 2 bases at J, with 15 bases in the middle. Looked up from germline, CDR1 is SEHNR and CDR2 is FQNEAQ (reference sequence). The CDR3 consists of 16 residues. The full variable domain, in which reference TRBV7-9 and TRBJ2-2 provide the parts outside the CDR3, is DTGVSQNPRHKITKRGQNVTFRCDPISEHNRLYWYRQTLGQGPEFLTYFQNEAQLEKSRLLSDRFSAERPKGSFSTLEIQRTEQGDSAMYLCASSDGTIGNTGELFFGEGSRLTVL.

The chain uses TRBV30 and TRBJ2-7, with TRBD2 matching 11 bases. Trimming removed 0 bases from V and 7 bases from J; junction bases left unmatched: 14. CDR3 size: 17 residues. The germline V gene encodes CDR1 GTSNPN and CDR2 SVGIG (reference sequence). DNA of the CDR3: TGTGCCTGGAGTGTACGGCTAGCGGGAGGCTTCTGGGAGGAGCAGTACTTC. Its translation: CAWSVRLAGGFWEEQYF.

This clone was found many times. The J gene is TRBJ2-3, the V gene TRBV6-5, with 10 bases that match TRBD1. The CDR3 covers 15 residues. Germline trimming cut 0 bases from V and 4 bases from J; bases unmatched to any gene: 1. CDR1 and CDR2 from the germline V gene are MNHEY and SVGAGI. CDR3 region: CASSYSGQGADTQYF. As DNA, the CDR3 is TGTGCCAGCAGTTACTCTGGACAGGGGGCAGATACGCAGTATTTT.

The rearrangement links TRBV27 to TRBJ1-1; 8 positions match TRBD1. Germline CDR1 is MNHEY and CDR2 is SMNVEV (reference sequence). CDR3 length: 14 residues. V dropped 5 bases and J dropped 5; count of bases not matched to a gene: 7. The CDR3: CASSRTGWQTEAFF. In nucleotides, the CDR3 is TGTGCCAGCAGTAGGACAGGGTGGCAAACTGAAGCTTTCTTT.

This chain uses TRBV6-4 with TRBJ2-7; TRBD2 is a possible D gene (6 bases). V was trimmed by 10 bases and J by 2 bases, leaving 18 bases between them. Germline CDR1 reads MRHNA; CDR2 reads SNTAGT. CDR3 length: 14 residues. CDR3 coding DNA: TGTGCCACCCTTGGACTACCCCGTACCTACGAGCAGTACTTC. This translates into CATLGLPRTYEQYF.

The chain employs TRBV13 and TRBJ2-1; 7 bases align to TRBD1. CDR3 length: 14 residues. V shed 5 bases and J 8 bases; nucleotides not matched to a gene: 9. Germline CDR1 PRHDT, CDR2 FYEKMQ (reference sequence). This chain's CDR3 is CASSLGTALDEQFF. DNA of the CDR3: TGTGCCAGCAGCCTCGGGACAGCCTTAGATGAGCAGTTCTTC.

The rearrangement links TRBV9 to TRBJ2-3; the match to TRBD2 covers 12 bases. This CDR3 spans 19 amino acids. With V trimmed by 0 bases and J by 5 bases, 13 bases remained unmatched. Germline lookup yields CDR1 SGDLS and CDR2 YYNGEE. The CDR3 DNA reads TGTGCCAGCAGCGTAGACACCCCCTGGACTAGCGGGAAGGTAGATACGCAGTATTTT. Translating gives CASSVDTPWTSGKVDTQYF.

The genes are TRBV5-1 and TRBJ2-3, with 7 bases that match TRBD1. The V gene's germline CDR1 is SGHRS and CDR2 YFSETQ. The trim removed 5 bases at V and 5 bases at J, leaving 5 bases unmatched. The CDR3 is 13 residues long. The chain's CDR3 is CASRLGQEDTQYF. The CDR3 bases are TGCGCCAGCAGACTTGGACAGGAAGATACGCAGTATTTT.

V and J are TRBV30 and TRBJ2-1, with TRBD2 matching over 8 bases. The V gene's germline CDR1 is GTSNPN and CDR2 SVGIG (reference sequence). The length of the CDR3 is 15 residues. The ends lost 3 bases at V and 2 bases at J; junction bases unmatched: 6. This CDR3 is CAWSGSGKPYNEQFF. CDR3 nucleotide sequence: TGTGCCTGGAGCGGTAGCGGGAAACCCTACAATGAGCAGTTCTTC.

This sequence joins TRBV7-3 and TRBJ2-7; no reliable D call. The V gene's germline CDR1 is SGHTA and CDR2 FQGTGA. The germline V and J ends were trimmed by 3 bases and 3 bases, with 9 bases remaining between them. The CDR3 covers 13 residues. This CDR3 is CASSFTDNYEQYF. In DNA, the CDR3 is TGTGCCAGCAGCTTCACAGATAACTACGAGCAGTACTTC.

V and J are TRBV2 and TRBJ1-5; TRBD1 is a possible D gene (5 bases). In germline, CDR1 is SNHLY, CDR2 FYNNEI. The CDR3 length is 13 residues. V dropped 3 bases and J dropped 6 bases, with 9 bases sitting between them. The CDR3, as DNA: TGTGCCAGCAGTGACAGGGAATCTCAGCCCCAGCATTTT. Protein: CASSDRESQPQHF.

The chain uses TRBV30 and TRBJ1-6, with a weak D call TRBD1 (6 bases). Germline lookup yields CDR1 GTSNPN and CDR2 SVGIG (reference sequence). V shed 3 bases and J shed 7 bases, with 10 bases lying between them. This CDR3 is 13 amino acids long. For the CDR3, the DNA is TGTGCCTGGAGACGGACAGCAAATTCACCCCTCCACTTT. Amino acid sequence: CAWRRTANSPLHF.

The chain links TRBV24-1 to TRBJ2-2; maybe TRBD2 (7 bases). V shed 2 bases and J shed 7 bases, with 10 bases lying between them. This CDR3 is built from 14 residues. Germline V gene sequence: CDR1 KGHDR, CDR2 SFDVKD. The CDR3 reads CATSDSGGGGELFF. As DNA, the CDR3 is TGTGCCACCAGTGATTCGGGGGGCGGCGGGGAGCTGTTTTTT.

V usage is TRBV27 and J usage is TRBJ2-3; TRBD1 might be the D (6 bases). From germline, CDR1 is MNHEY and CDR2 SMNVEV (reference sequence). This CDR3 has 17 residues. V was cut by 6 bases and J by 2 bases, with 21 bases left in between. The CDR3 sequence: CASSYEVGGLVTDTQYF. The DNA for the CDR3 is TGTGCCAGCAGCTACGAAGTTGGGGGCCTTGTCACAGATACGCAGTATTTT.

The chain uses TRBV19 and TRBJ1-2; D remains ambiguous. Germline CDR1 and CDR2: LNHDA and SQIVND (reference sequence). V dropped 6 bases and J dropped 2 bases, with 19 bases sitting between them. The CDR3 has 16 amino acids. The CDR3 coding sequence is TGTGCCAGTAGGGGAGCAGATAGGGTAAACAACTATGGCTACACCTTC. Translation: CASRGADRVNNYGYTF.